These 24 T cell receptor beta chains came from one sample sequenced in a study of T-cell memory formation after mild COVID-19. Each CDR3 protein is one row after TCRdb ran MiXCR on the 5' RACE reads. Of approximately 480,000 distinct CDR3 sequences in the sample, roughly 18% are singletons; the top ten hold 10% to 15%. Sequencing was carried out using PBMCs or a T cell subset sorted from them (not recorded which). The origin of the receptors is an adult woman who had mild COVID-19 (a few samples of this study predate the infection). Cell type and time point are not known.

J is TRBJ2-7 and V is TRBV12-3 or TRBV12-4; TRBD1 aligns across 9 bases. The CDR3 has 15 amino acids. The J segment lost 1 base and the V segment lost 5 bases, leaving 6 bases of the junction unmatched. This CDR3 is CASSKTGGDSYEQYF. Here the CDR3 DNA reads TGTGCCAGCAGTAAGACAGGGGGGGATTCCTACGAGCAGTACTTC.

V usage is TRBV9 and J usage is TRBJ2-3; D is tentatively TRBD1 or TRBD2 (5 bases each). V was cut by 0 bases and J by 2 bases, with 13 bases left in between. CDR1 is SGDLS, CDR2 YYNGEE, per germline. This CDR3 is 16 amino acids long. This CDR3 reads CASSVVGELVTDTQYF. The DNA of the CDR3 is TGTGCCAGCAGCGTAGTGGGGGAATTGGTCACAGATACGCAGTATTTT.

This clonotype turned up a few times. The rearrangement links TRBV29-1 to TRBJ1-2; D remains unclear. The V end was cut by 3 bases, the J end by 9 bases, with 11 bases between. The germline gives CDR1 SQVTM, CDR2 ANQGSEA. This CDR3 is 11 amino acids long. The CDR3 DNA reads as TGCAGCGTTGAGACCTCTGGGTGCTACACCTTC. This sequence encodes CSVETSGCYTF.

The rearrangement uses TRBV12-3 or TRBV12-4 and TRBJ2-7; D not resolved. V lost 3 bases to trimming and J lost 3 bases, with 15 bases between them. CDR3 length equals 15 residues. In DNA, the CDR3 is TGTGCCAGCAGTTTCACAGCCGGGCTCAGCTACGAGCAGTACTTC. Translating it yields CASSFTAGLSYEQYF.

The V and J genes are TRBV7-8 and TRBJ2-7; D perhaps matches TRBD1 (6 bases). The V and J ends lost 0 bases and 5 bases respectively, with 14 bases between them. This CDR3 comprises 15 residues. Germline V gene data show CDR1 as SGHVS and CDR2 as FQNEAQ. CDR3 sequence: CASSLAQGPVNEQYF. The DNA for the CDR3 is TGTGCCAGCAGCTTAGCGCAGGGGCCTGTGAACGAGCAGTACTTC.

The chain uses TRBV3-1 and TRBJ2-1; 8 bases align to TRBD1. Germline CDR1 reads LGHDT; CDR2 reads YNNKEL (reference sequence). CDR3 length: 13 amino acids. V lost 6 bases, J lost 9 bases, and 7 bases stayed unmatched. The CDR3 reads CASRGQVGGEQFF. CDR3 DNA: TGTGCCAGCAGGGGACAGGTCGGGGGTGAGCAGTTCTTC.

This clonotype was observed a handful of times. The chain combines TRBV7-8 with TRBJ1-1; the D gene is possibly TRBD1 (6 bases). The length of the CDR3 is 13 residues. V was pared by 5 bases and J by 6 bases, with 13 bases between. Germline CDR1 reads SGHVS; CDR2 reads FQNEAQ. This chain's CDR3 is CASSPSGQPEAFF. In DNA, the CDR3 is TGTGCCAGCAGCCCCTCCGGACAGCCTGAAGCTTTCTTT. Complete variable domain (other parts from reference TRBV7-8 and TRBJ1-1): GAGVSQSPRYKVAKRGQDVALRCDPISGHVSLFWYQQALGQGPEFLTYFQNEAQLDKSGLPSDRFFAERPEGSVSTLKIQRTQQEDSAVYLCASSPSGQPEAFFGQGTRLTVV.

The J gene is TRBJ2-1, the V gene TRBV12-3 or TRBV12-4, with TRBD1 matching 8 bases. V lost 6 bases and J lost 0; bases outside the gene matches: 13. This CDR3 has 18 amino acids. The CDR3 loop is CASRPGQGLSSSYNEQFF. The CDR3 DNA reads as TGTGCCAGCAGGCCCGGACAGGGACTCTCGAGCTCCTACAATGAGCAGTTCTTC.

Ten or more counts support this clonotype. The chain has TRBV5-1 and TRBJ2-7; 9 nucleotides align to TRBD1. CDR3 length: 14 residues. J gave up 5 bases and V 3 bases, and 6 bases lay outside the gene matches. Looked up from germline, CDR1 is SGHRS and CDR2 is YFSETQ. CDR3 bases: TGCGCCAGCAGCTCCGGGACAGGGAACCACGAGCAGTACTTC. This codes for CASSSGTGNHEQYF.

The chain links TRBV5-1 to TRBJ2-1, with 15 bases that match TRBD2. The germline gives CDR1 SGHRS, CDR2 YFSETQ. The J segment lost 3 bases and the V segment lost 4 bases, leaving 8 bases of the junction unmatched. The CDR3 runs to 18 residues. The CDR3 DNA reads TGCGCCAGCAGCCCGGGGGGACTAGCGGGGGGCGTCTACAATGAGCAGTTCTTC. Translated: CASSPGGLAGGVYNEQFF. Drawing the rest from reference TRBV5-1 and TRBJ2-1, the complete variable domain is KAGVTQTPRYLIKTRGQQVTLSCSPISGHRSVSWYQQTPGQGLQFLFEYFSETQRNKGNFPGRFSGRQFSNSRSEMNVSTLELGDSALYLCASSPGGLAGGVYNEQFFGPGTRLTVL.

This clonotype was detected only a few times. The gene calls are TRBV4-3 and TRBJ2-1; D tentatively reads TRBD1 or TRBD2 (5 bases each). Germline V gives CDR1 LGHNA, CDR2 YSLEER. The CDR3 covers 11 residues. V lost 2 bases, J lost 11 bases, and 7 bases lay in between. Written as DNA, the CDR3 is TGCGCCAGCAGCCAACGGGACCAGCAGTTCTTC. The encoded protein is CASSQRDQQFF.

This clonotype was counted a few times. The rearrangement joins TRBV7-2 to TRBJ1-2, with D perhaps TRBD1 (6 bases). Trimming took off 4 bases at V and 7 bases at J, with 16 bases between the two ends. This CDR3 contains 14 residues. Germline loops: CDR1 SGHTA, CDR2 FQGNSA. The CDR3 sequence: CASSSVRGPGGYTF. The CDR3 DNA reads TGTGCCAGCAGCTCCGTTCGGGGGCCCGGTGGCTACACCTTC.

The chain carries TRBV20-1 and TRBJ2-7, with 8 bases that match TRBD1. Per germline, CDR1 DFQATT and CDR2 SNEGSKA (reference sequence). The CDR3 is 15 residues long. V lost 2 bases to trimming and J lost 3 bases; unmatched junction nucleotides: 9. The CDR3 sequence is CSARPYQGAGYEQYF. The DNA of the CDR3 is TGCAGTGCTAGACCATACCAGGGGGCAGGCTACGAGCAGTACTTC.

This clonotype was recorded a few times. The chain has TRBV27 and TRBJ2-5; unclear D gene. This CDR3 spans 12 amino acids. Germline CDR1 reads MNHEY; CDR2 reads SMNVEV (reference sequence). V dropped 8 bases and J dropped 4 bases, with 11 bases sitting between them. The CDR3 here is CASAGPGETQYF. As DNA, the CDR3 is TGTGCCAGCGCAGGCCCTGGAGAGACCCAGTACTTC.

The rearrangement links TRBV27 to TRBJ1-1; D is perhaps TRBD1 (5 bases). Germline V gene data show CDR1 as MNHEY and CDR2 as SMNVEV (reference sequence). This CDR3 spans 16 amino acids. Deletions cut 5 bases from V and 0 bases from J, with 16 bases between. CDR3 loop: CASSPASPQVNTEAFF. For the CDR3, the DNA is TGTGCCAGCAGTCCCGCCTCACCACAGGTGAACACTGAAGCTTTCTTT.

This clonotype appeared a few times. The CDR3 loop reads CASSSSGVFYNEQFF. Here the CDR3 DNA reads TGTGCCAGCAGTTCTAGCGGGGTTTTCTACAATGAGCAGTTCTTC. The chain is built from TRBV6-5 and TRBJ2-1, with 9 bases identical to TRBD2. V gave up 4 bases and J gave up 3 bases; unmatched junction bases: 4. Germline-derived CDR1 and CDR2 are MNHEY and SVGAGI. CDR3 size: 15 residues.

This clonotype was recorded at least ten times. The chain couples TRBV7-9 to TRBJ2-1; 7 positions agree with TRBD2. The CDR3 runs to 13 residues. Trimming at V came to 1 base and at J to 8 bases, leaving 2 bases not matched to a gene. Germline loops: CDR1 SEHNR, CDR2 FQNEAQ (reference sequence). The DNA for the CDR3 is TGTGCCAGCAGCTTAGGAGGGAGGGATGAGCAGTTCTTC. It encodes CASSLGGRDEQFF.

The rearrangement joins TRBV20-1 to TRBJ1-1, with D maybe TRBD1 (6 bases). This CDR3 has 14 amino acids. Germline V lookup: CDR1 DFQATT, CDR2 SNEGSKA (reference sequence). Between the trimmed V and J ends, which lost 0 bases and 4 bases, there was a span of 12 bases. For the CDR3, the DNA is TGCAGTGCTAGAGATATGAGGGGGGCCACTGAAGCTTTCTTT. Its translation: CSARDMRGATEAFF.

This clonotype was seen only a few times. The J gene is TRBJ1-4, the V gene TRBV12-3 or TRBV12-4, with a possible D match to TRBD1 (6 bases). This CDR3 has 14 residues. The ends were cut back, 3 bases at V and 7 bases at J, with 12 bases in the middle. CDR3 region: CASSLVGGAEKLFF. The CDR3 DNA follows: TGTGCCAGCAGTTTGGTAGGGGGAGCTGAAAAACTGTTTTTT.

This clonotype turned up a few times. Germline and junction disagree at one end, which may indicate a read error. The chain has TRBV4-2 and TRBJ1-2, with a tentative D call TRBD1 (5 bases). The CDR3 is 15 amino acids. Per the germline V gene, CDR1 is LGHNA and CDR2 is YNFKEQ. The CDR3 DNA sequence: TGTGCCAGCAGCCAAGGCCTACAGGTGGAATATGCCTACACCTTC. Translation: CASSQGLQVEYAYTF.

The CDR3 is CASSPSTRIRDYRGEQYF. The DNA of the CDR3 is TGTGCCAGCAGTCCCAGTACCCGAATTAGGGACTACAGGGGGGAGCAGTACTTC. The chain carries TRBV6-2 or TRBV6-3 and TRBJ2-7, with D possibly being TRBD1 (8 bases). Deletions cut 5 bases from V and 7 bases from J, with 30 bases between. This CDR3 spans 18 amino acids. Germline V CDR1 and CDR2: MNHEY, SVGEGT.

This clonotype was counted ten times or more. The CDR3 sequence: CSARQYSYEQYF. CDR3 DNA sequence: TGCAGTGCGAGGCAGTACTCCTACGAGCAGTACTTC. The chain joins TRBV20-1 to TRBJ2-7; unclear D gene. The CDR3 sequence is 12 residues long. Germline loops: CDR1 DFQATT, CDR2 SNEGSKA (reference sequence). V lost 6 bases, J lost 0 bases, and 9 bases lay in between.

This clonotype showed up many times. A read error may produce the germline difference seen at one junction end. The chain has TRBV12-3 or TRBV12-4 and TRBJ2-2; 8 bases fit TRBD2. The CDR3 length is 15 residues. The CDR3 DNA reads TGTGCCAGCAGCTTAGCGGGGACGGGTACCGGGGAGCTGTTTTTT. Its translation is CASSLAGTGTGELFF.

This clonotype was seen many times. V is TRBV7-3 and J is TRBJ1-3; D gene ambiguous. Per germline, CDR1 SGHTA and CDR2 FQGTGA. Deletions cut 1 base from V and 2 bases from J, with 15 bases between. The CDR3 length is 17 residues. CDR3 sequence reads: CASSLSGLLITGNTIYF. The CDR3 nucleotides read TGTGCCAGCAGCTTAAGTGGGCTCTTGATAACTGGAAACACCATATATTTT.